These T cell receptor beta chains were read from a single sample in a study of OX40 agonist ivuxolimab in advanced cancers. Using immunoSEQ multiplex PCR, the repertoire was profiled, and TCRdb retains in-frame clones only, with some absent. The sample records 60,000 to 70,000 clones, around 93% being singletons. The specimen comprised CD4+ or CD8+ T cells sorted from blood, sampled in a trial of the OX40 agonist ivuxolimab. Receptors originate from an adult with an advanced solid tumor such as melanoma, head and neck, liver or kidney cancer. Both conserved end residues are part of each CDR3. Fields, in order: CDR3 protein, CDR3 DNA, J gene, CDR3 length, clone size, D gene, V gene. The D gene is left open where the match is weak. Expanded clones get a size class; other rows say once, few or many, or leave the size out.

CDR3aa: CASSQGLTTYNEQFF
CDR3nt: TGCGCCAGCAGCCAAGGCCTAACGACCTACAATGAGCAGTTCTTC
j_gene: TRBJ2-1
len: 15
abundance: -
d_gene: -
v_gene: TRBV4-3

CDR3aa: CASSLVLLVRAYNEQFF
CDR3nt: TGTGCCAGCAGCTTAGTTCTACTAGTACGAGCCTACAATGAGCAGTTCTTC
j_gene: TRBJ2-1
len: 17
abundance: once
d_gene: -
v_gene: TRBV11-2

CDR3aa: CASSLVAGVGYNEQFF
CDR3nt: TGCGCCAGCAGCTTAGTAGCGGGAGTAGGCTACAATGAGCAGTTCTTC
j_gene: TRBJ2-1
len: 16
abundance: -
d_gene: TRBD2
v_gene: TRBV5-1

CDR3aa: CASSRLAETYNEQFF
CDR3nt: TGTGCCAGCAGTCGGCTAGCGGAGACGTACAATGAGCAGTTCTTC
j_gene: TRBJ2-1
len: 15
abundance: -
d_gene: TRBD2
v_gene: TRBV6-1

CDR3aa: CASSSLFKAYNEQFF
CDR3nt: TGTGCCAGCAGCTCCCTCTTTAAGGCCTACAATGAGCAGTTCTTC
j_gene: TRBJ2-1
len: 15
abundance: -
d_gene: -
v_gene: TRBV28

CDR3aa: CASSVNYPHEQFF
CDR3nt: TGTGCCAGCAGCGTAAACTACCCCCATGAGCAGTTCTTC
j_gene: TRBJ2-1
len: 13
abundance: -
d_gene: -
v_gene: TRBV9

CDR3aa: CASSLSSYEQYF
CDR3nt: TGCGCCAGCAGCTTGTCTAGCTACGAGCAGTACTTC
j_gene: TRBJ2-7
len: 12
abundance: -
d_gene: -
v_gene: TRBV5-1

CDR3aa: CATSRDRDGSYEQYF
CDR3nt: TGTGCCACCAGCAGAGATCGGGACGGCTCCTACGAGCAGTACTTC
j_gene: TRBJ2-7
len: 15
abundance: -
d_gene: -
v_gene: TRBV15

CDR3aa: CASSQDVVSLNSGANVLTF
CDR3nt: TGCGCCAGCAGCCAAGACGTCGTCAGCTTAAACTCTGGGGCCAACGTCCTGACTTTC
j_gene: TRBJ2-6
len: 19
abundance: -
d_gene: -
v_gene: TRBV4-1

CDR3aa: CASSLDYRTPSSYEQYF
CDR3nt: TGTGCCAGCAGCTTGGATTACAGGACACCCTCTTCCTACGAGCAGTACTTC
j_gene: TRBJ2-7
len: 17
abundance: -
d_gene: -
v_gene: TRBV5-6

CDR3aa: CASSLAWGTEAFF
CDR3nt: TGTGCCAGCAGCTTAGCTTGGGGCACTGAAGCTTTCTTT
j_gene: TRBJ1-1
len: 13
abundance: -
d_gene: -
v_gene: TRBV7-9

CDR3aa: CASSHRANPEQGGYEQYF
CDR3nt: TGCGCCAGCAGCCATAGAGCCAACCCGGAACAGGGTGGCTACGAGCAGTACTTC
j_gene: TRBJ2-7
len: 18
abundance: once
d_gene: -
v_gene: TRBV4-1

CDR3aa: CASSDLAGGPHEQYF
CDR3nt: TGTGCCAGCAGTGATCTGGCGGGAGGGCCCCACGAGCAGTACTTC
j_gene: TRBJ2-7
len: 15
abundance: -
d_gene: TRBD2
v_gene: TRBV6-1

CDR3aa: CASRYGLSHEQYF
CDR3nt: TGTGCCAGCAGATACGGTCTTTCTCACGAGCAGTACTTC
j_gene: TRBJ2-7
len: 13
abundance: -
d_gene: -
v_gene: TRBV27

CDR3aa: CASSPTRDRTNQPQHF
CDR3nt: TGTGCCAGCTCGCCCACTCGGGACCGTACAAACCAGCCCCAGCATTTT
j_gene: TRBJ1-5
len: 16
abundance: once
d_gene: -
v_gene: TRBV18

CDR3aa: CASSQERGNNQPQHF
CDR3nt: TGCGCCAGCAGCCAAGAAAGGGGAAACAATCAGCCCCAGCATTTT
j_gene: TRBJ1-5
len: 15
abundance: -
d_gene: -
v_gene: TRBV4-1

CDR3aa: CASSQGLAVQETQYF
CDR3nt: TGCGCCAGCAGCCAGGGACTAGCGGTGCAAGAGACCCAGTACTTC
j_gene: TRBJ2-5
len: 15
abundance: -
d_gene: TRBD2
v_gene: TRBV4-1

CDR3aa: CASSKTLDRGGGYTF
CDR3nt: TGTGCCAGTAGTAAGACATTGGACAGGGGAGGAGGCTACACCTTC
j_gene: TRBJ1-2
len: 15
abundance: -
d_gene: TRBD1
v_gene: TRBV19

CDR3aa: CASSQADRGFLQETQYF
CDR3nt: TGCGCCAGCAGCCAAGCAGACAGGGGATTTCTGCAGGAGACCCAGTACTTC
j_gene: TRBJ2-5
len: 17
abundance: -
d_gene: TRBD1
v_gene: TRBV4-1

CDR3aa: CASSQLRIHDGNTEAFF
CDR3nt: TGCGCCAGCAGTCAATTAAGGATTCACGACGGGAACACTGAAGCTTTCTTT
j_gene: TRBJ1-1
len: 17
abundance: -
d_gene: -
v_gene: TRBV23-1

CDR3aa: CASSLRTGNEKLFF
CDR3nt: TGTGCCAGCAGTTTAAGGACAGGCAATGAAAAACTGTTTTTT
j_gene: TRBJ1-4
len: 14
abundance: -
d_gene: TRBD1
v_gene: TRBV27

CDR3aa: CASSAAEIWETQYF
CDR3nt: TGTGCCAGCAGTGCTGCAGAGATATGGGAGACCCAGTACTTC
j_gene: TRBJ2-5
len: 14
abundance: once
d_gene: -
v_gene: TRBV28

CDR3aa: CASSPSDRVAETQYF
CDR3nt: TGTGCCAGCAGTCCCTCGGACAGGGTAGCGGAGACCCAGTACTTC
j_gene: TRBJ2-5
len: 15
abundance: -
d_gene: TRBD1
v_gene: TRBV27

CDR3aa: CASSLVAVQETQYF
CDR3nt: TGCGCCAGCAGCCTTGTGGCAGTACAAGAGACCCAGTACTTC
j_gene: TRBJ2-5
len: 14
abundance: -
d_gene: -
v_gene: TRBV4-1

CDR3aa: CASSGAGVASYEQYF
CDR3nt: TGTGCCAGCAGCGGAGCGGGTGTCGCCTCCTACGAGCAGTACTTC
j_gene: TRBJ2-7
len: 15
abundance: -
d_gene: -
v_gene: TRBV11-2

CDR3aa: CASTGGAKYQETQYF
CDR3nt: TGTGCCAGTACGGGGGGGGCCAAGTACCAAGAGACCCAGTACTTC
j_gene: TRBJ2-5
len: 15
abundance: -
d_gene: TRBD2
v_gene: TRBV2

CDR3aa: CASSIWGRGQNTIYF
CDR3nt: TGTGCCAGTAGTATTTGGGGCAGGGGGCAAAACACCATATATTTT
j_gene: TRBJ1-3
len: 15
abundance: -
d_gene: TRBD1
v_gene: TRBV19

CDR3aa: CASSPGSSSYEQYF
CDR3nt: TGTGCCAGTAGTCCGGGGAGTAGCTCCTACGAGCAGTACTTC
j_gene: TRBJ2-7
len: 14
abundance: -
d_gene: -
v_gene: TRBV19

CDR3aa: CASSRAGAAREQYF
CDR3nt: TGTGCCAGCAGCCGAGCGGGAGCAGCTCGGGAGCAGTACTTC
j_gene: TRBJ2-7
len: 14
abundance: -
d_gene: TRBD2
v_gene: TRBV7-9

CDR3aa: CASSPATRVTFDEQFF
CDR3nt: TGTGCCAGCAGCCCCGCAACAAGGGTGACCTTCGATGAGCAGTTCTTC
j_gene: TRBJ2-1
len: 16
abundance: -
d_gene: -
v_gene: TRBV7-9

CDR3aa: CASTQSRASEQFF
CDR3nt: TGTGCCAGCACCCAAAGCAGGGCTTCTGAGCAGTTCTTC
j_gene: TRBJ2-1
len: 13
abundance: -
d_gene: -
v_gene: TRBV21-1

CDR3aa: CASSPGTSGSYNEQFF
CDR3nt: TGTGCCAGCAGTCCGGGGACTAGCGGGAGCTACAATGAGCAGTTCTTC
j_gene: TRBJ2-1
len: 16
abundance: -
d_gene: TRBD2
v_gene: TRBV27

CDR3aa: CASSFGAGDITDTQYF
CDR3nt: TGTGCCAGCAGTTTCGGGGCAGGGGATATCACAGATACGCAGTATTTT
j_gene: TRBJ2-3
len: 16
abundance: -
d_gene: -
v_gene: TRBV28

CDR3aa: CASSLVAWREKLFF
CDR3nt: TGTGCCAGCAGCTTAGTGGCCTGGCGTGAAAAACTGTTTTTT
j_gene: TRBJ1-4
len: 14
abundance: -
d_gene: -
v_gene: TRBV7-2

CDR3aa: CASSPEGLRFYEQYF
CDR3nt: TGTGCCAGCAGCCCGGAGGGACTGCGATTCTACGAGCAGTACTTC
j_gene: TRBJ2-7
len: 15
abundance: -
d_gene: -
v_gene: TRBV7-3

CDR3aa: CASSQWTSGDAYNEQFF
CDR3nt: TGTGCCAGCAGTCAATGGACTAGCGGGGACGCTTACAATGAGCAGTTCTTC
j_gene: TRBJ2-1
len: 17
abundance: -
d_gene: TRBD2
v_gene: TRBV28

CDR3aa: CASSSYPGELFF
CDR3nt: TGCGCCAGCAGCTCGTACCCCGGGGAGCTGTTTTTT
j_gene: TRBJ2-2
len: 12
abundance: -
d_gene: -
v_gene: TRBV5-1

CDR3aa: CASSGGVPPEAFF
CDR3nt: TGTGCCAGCAGTGGAGGGGTGCCCCCTGAAGCTTTCTTT
j_gene: TRBJ1-1
len: 13
abundance: once
d_gene: -
v_gene: TRBV6-6

CDR3aa: CASSPLKYDGSTDTQYF
CDR3nt: TGTGCCAGCAGTCCTTTGAAATACGACGGGAGCACAGATACGCAGTATTTT
j_gene: TRBJ2-3
len: 17
abundance: -
d_gene: -
v_gene: TRBV28

CDR3aa: CASSPYLLGRTDTQYF
CDR3nt: TGTGCCAGCAGCCCATATCTGTTAGGTCGGACAGATACGCAGTATTTT
j_gene: TRBJ2-3
len: 16
abundance: once
d_gene: -
v_gene: TRBV11-3

CDR3aa: CASSLGTSGTEQFF
CDR3nt: TGTGCCAGCAGCCTTGGGACTAGCGGGACTGAGCAGTTCTTC
j_gene: TRBJ2-1
len: 14
abundance: once
d_gene: TRBD2
v_gene: TRBV11-2

CDR3aa: CASSLRQGFVETQYF
CDR3nt: TGTGCCAGCAGCTTACGACAGGGGTTTGTGGAGACCCAGTACTTC
j_gene: TRBJ2-5
len: 15
abundance: -
d_gene: TRBD1
v_gene: TRBV7-9

CDR3aa: CASSPPMELADTDTQYF
CDR3nt: TGTGCCAGCAGCCCTCCGATGGAACTAGCGGACACAGATACGCAGTATTTT
j_gene: TRBJ2-3
len: 17
abundance: -
d_gene: TRBD2
v_gene: TRBV5-4

CDR3aa: CASFKREMGFNEQFF
CDR3nt: TGTGCCAGCTTCAAGCGGGAGATGGGGTTCAATGAGCAGTTCTTC
j_gene: TRBJ2-1
len: 15
abundance: -
d_gene: TRBD2
v_gene: TRBV5-6

CDR3aa: CSVVTSGSYEQYF
CDR3nt: TGCAGCGTTGTGACTAGCGGCTCCTACGAGCAGTACTTC
j_gene: TRBJ2-7
len: 13
abundance: -
d_gene: TRBD2
v_gene: TRBV29-1

CDR3aa: CASSSHHRDRRETQYF
CDR3nt: TGTGCCAGCAGCTCACACCACCGGGACCGAAGGGAGACCCAGTACTTC
j_gene: TRBJ2-5
len: 16
abundance: -
d_gene: -
v_gene: TRBV11-2

CDR3aa: CASSDTGSDTQYF
CDR3nt: TGTGCCAGCAGTGACACAGGGTCAGATACGCAGTATTTT
j_gene: TRBJ2-3
len: 13
abundance: -
d_gene: -
v_gene: TRBV6-6

CDR3aa: CASSERYEQYF
CDR3nt: TGCGCCAGCAGTGAGCGCTACGAGCAGTACTTC
j_gene: TRBJ2-7
len: 11
abundance: -
d_gene: -
v_gene: TRBV10-2

CDR3aa: CASSPRISYNEQFF
CDR3nt: TGTGCCAGCAGTCCCCGGATCTCCTACAATGAGCAGTTCTTC
j_gene: TRBJ2-1
len: 14
abundance: -
d_gene: -
v_gene: TRBV28

CDR3aa: CASSLKAGGNTGELFF
CDR3nt: TGTGCCAGCAGTTTAAAAGCAGGGGGCAACACCGGGGAGCTGTTTTTT
j_gene: TRBJ2-2
len: 16
abundance: -
d_gene: TRBD1
v_gene: TRBV27

CDR3aa: CASGFQVRLAGAEEQFF
CDR3nt: TGTGCTAGTGGTTTTCAGGTTCGGCTAGCGGGAGCAGAGGAGCAGTTCTTC
j_gene: TRBJ2-1
len: 17
abundance: -
d_gene: TRBD2
v_gene: TRBV12-5